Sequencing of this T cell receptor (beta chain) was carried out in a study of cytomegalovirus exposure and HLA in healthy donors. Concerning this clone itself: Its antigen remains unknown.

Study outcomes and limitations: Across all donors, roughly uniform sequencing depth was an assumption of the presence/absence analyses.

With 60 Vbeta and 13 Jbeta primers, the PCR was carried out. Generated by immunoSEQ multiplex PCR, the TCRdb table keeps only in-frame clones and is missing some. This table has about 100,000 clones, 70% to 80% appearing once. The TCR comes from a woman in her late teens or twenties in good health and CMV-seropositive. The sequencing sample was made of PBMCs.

The CDR3 here is CAWSSGVGNQPQHF. The CDR3 nucleotides read TGTGCCTGGAGTTCAGGGGTGGGAAATCAGCCCCAGCATTTT. The chain is built from TRBV30 and TRBJ1-5; possible D gene TRBD1, 6 bases. V was pared by 2 bases and J by 4 bases, with 12 bases between. The CDR3 runs to 14 residues. Germline V gives CDR1 GTSNPN, CDR2 SVGIG (reference sequence).